Only one count was recorded for the clone carrying this TCR beta chain. From the PCR reads, TCRdb called clonotypes with MiXCR, one entry per CDR3 protein. Altogether about 12,000 distinct CDR3 sequences are present, around half being singletons, with the ten largest covering 30% to 40%. The data derive from a study of CD4 and CD8 cells across lung adenocarcinoma regions. The germline V gene encodes CDR1 WNHNN and CDR2 SYGVQD (reference sequence). CDR3 size: 14 residues. The patients had localized lung adenocarcinoma, a non-small cell subtype. The chain carries TRBV10-1 and TRBJ2-1; weak D call: TRBD2 (7 bases). The DNA matches TRBJ2-7 better at its end, which makes the J call doubtful. The sequence was obtained from a female donor with lung adenocarcinoma. The CD4 and CD8 labels of this study may be unreliable. Sequenced input: CD8+ T cells from the center of a lung tumor. This CDR3 reads CAGRGGHDQETQYF. As DNA, the CDR3 is TGCGCGGGGCGCGGGGGCCATGACCAAGAGACGCAGTACTTC.